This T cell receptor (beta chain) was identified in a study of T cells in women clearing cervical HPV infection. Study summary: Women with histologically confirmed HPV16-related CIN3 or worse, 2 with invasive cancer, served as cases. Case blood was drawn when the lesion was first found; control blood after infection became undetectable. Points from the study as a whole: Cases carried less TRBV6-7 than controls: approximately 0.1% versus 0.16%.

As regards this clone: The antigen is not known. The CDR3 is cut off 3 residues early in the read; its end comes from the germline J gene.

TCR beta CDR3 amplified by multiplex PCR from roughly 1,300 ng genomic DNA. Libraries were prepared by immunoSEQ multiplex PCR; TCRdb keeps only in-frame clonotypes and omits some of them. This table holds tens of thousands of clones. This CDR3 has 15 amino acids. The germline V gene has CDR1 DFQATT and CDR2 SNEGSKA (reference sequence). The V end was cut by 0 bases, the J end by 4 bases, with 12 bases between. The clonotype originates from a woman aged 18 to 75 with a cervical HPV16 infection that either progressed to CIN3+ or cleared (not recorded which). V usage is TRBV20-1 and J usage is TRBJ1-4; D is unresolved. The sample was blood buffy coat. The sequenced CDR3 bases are TGCAGTGCTAGAGACCCGGGTTTTAATAATGAAAAA. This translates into CSARDPGFNNEK. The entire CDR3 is CSARDPGFNNEKLFF.